This T cell receptor (beta chain) stems from a study of blood T cell repertoires in COVID-19. Trimming pared 2 bases from V and 1 base from J, leaving 8 bases between. Looked up from germline, CDR1 is MGHRA and CDR2 is YSYEKL. The CDR3 sequence is 14 residues long. In assigning cohorts, the study relied on participant-reported clinical history. Per the study methods: By means of reference gene primer amplification, nucleated cell counts were estimated. The method was immunoSEQ multiplex PCR; TCRdb's version includes in-frame clones alone and lacks a portion of them. V, J and clone size were drawn from that table, and D and trimming were deduced from the DNA. This sample has 200,000 to 250,000 clones; 86% occur once, and the top ten carry 2% to 2.5%.

The TCR was taken from a woman in her fifties or sixties who had recovered from COVID-19. The sequencing input was PBMCs or T cells enriched from blood (not recorded which). The J gene is TRBJ2-5, the V gene TRBV4-1, with D unresolved. The CDR3 reads CASSQRVAQETQYF. CDR3 bases: TGCGCCAGCAGCCAAAGAGTCGCCCAAGAGACCCAGTACTTC.